The 5 T cell receptor beta chains below were found in one sample sequenced in a study of OX40 agonist ivuxolimab in advanced cancers. Repertoires were generated with immunoSEQ multiplex PCR, while TCRdb's copy carries only in-frame clones and drops some. The sample lists around 49,000 clones, around nine tenths occurring once. This specimen was CD4+ or CD8+ T cells sorted from blood, taken in a trial of the OX40 agonist ivuxolimab. The receptors shown here come from an adult with an advanced solid tumor such as melanoma, head and neck, liver or kidney cancer.

The V gene is TRBV7-6, the J gene TRBJ2-1; the match to TRBD2 covers 7 bases. This CDR3 comprises 18 residues. Germline trimming cut 1 base from V and 4 bases from J; bases unmatched to any gene: 13. Germline-derived CDR1 and CDR2 are SGHVS and FNYEAQ. The CDR3 coding sequence is TGTGCCAGCAGCTTAGTTGGGGGGGAAAACACAATTTACAATGAGCAGTTCTTC. Residues: CASSLVGGENTIYNEQFF.

The V and J genes are TRBV9 and TRBJ2-3; D might be TRBD1 (6 bases). CDR3 length: 16 residues. The V and J ends lost 4 bases and 2 bases respectively, with 17 bases between them. CDR1 is SGDLS and CDR2 is YYNGEE in the germline V gene. In nucleotides, the CDR3 is TGTGCCAGCAGCTCCTTAGGGGGAGCCCCCACAGATACGCAGTATTTT. This encodes CASSSLGGAPTDTQYF.

The J gene is TRBJ2-3, the V gene TRBV7-9; 7 nucleotides agree with TRBD1. Germline-derived CDR1 and CDR2 are SEHNR and FQNEAQ (reference sequence). V lost 5 bases and J lost 3; bases outside the gene matches: 8. This CDR3 comprises 15 residues. CDR3 region: CASSPDRVGTDTQYF. The CDR3 coding sequence is TGTGCCAGCAGCCCCGACAGGGTTGGGACAGATACGCAGTATTTT.

The V call is TRBV7-6, the J call TRBJ1-2; D not certain. Trimming pared 1 base from V and 2 bases from J, leaving 11 bases between. CDR3 length: 15 residues. Germline assignment: CDR1 SGHVS and CDR2 FNYEAQ. CDR3 DNA sequence: TGTGCCAGCAGCTTAGGCGCGGCGCAAAACTATGGCTACACCTTC. It encodes CASSLGAAQNYGYTF.

V and J are TRBV4-1 and TRBJ1-1, with TRBD1 identical over 7 bases. The CDR3 sequence is 20 residues long. The V gene end was trimmed by 4 bases and the J gene end by 2 bases; junction bases not matched to a gene: 22. The V gene's germline CDR1 is MGHRA and CDR2 YSYEKL. CDR3: CASSLRAGEGALIGNTEAFF. DNA of the CDR3: TGCGCCAGCAGCCTAAGGGCCGGGGAGGGGGCATTGATAGGTAACACTGAAGCTTTCTTT.